This is a list of T cell receptor beta chains from one sample in a study of siplizumab effects on memory and regulatory T cells. Profiled with immunoSEQ multiplex PCR; TCRdb holds only in-frame clones, not every one. Of 70,000 or so clones in the sample, roughly 89% were seen once. The material sequenced was CD8+ T cells sorted from blood. The receptors originated from a human donor in good health. Both conserved end residues are part of each CDR3. A D gene is named only where the DNA matches it firmly. Clone size is given for some rows only: seen once, a few or many times, or a class if the clone is expanded.

v_call	j_call	d_call	clone_size	cdr3_aa	cdr3_nt
TRBV11-2	TRBJ2-1	NA	NA	CASSLRGRGLSSYNEQFF	TGTGCCAGCAGCTTAAGGGGCAGGGGTTTAAGCTCCTACAATGAGCAGTTCTTC
TRBV5-1	TRBJ2-1	NA	few	CASSLMSDEQFF	TGCGCCAGCAGCCTTATGTCGGATGAGCAGTTCTTC
TRBV4-1	TRBJ1-1	NA	NA	CASSQERFVPMNTEAFF	TGCGCCAGCAGCCAAGAAAGGTTTGTCCCTATGAACACTGAAGCTTTCTTT
TRBV12-2	TRBJ1-3	NA	NA	CASRPWTGCYGNTIYF	TGTGCAAGTCGCCCATGGACAGGGTGTTACGGGAACACCATATATTTT
TRBV6-5	TRBJ1-3	NA	NA	CASSVDISSGNTIYF	TGTGCCAGCAGTGTGGACATAAGCTCTGGAAACACCATATATTTT
TRBV4-2	TRBJ2-3	NA	NA	CASSQDPVGYSDTQYF	TGTGCCAGCAGCCAAGATCCGGTAGGATATTCAGATACGCAGTATTTT
TRBV9	TRBJ1-6	TRBD1	NA	CASSGGQGYNSPLHF	TGTGCCAGCAGCGGGGGACAGGGGTATAATTCACCCCTCCACTTT
TRBV7-9	TRBJ2-7	NA	once	CASSPFTYEQYF	TGTGCCAGCAGCCCTTTTACCTACGAGCAGTACTTC
TRBV11-3	TRBJ2-1	TRBD1	NA	CASSLAGQVEQFF	TGTGCCAGCAGCTTAGCTGGACAGGTGGAGCAGTTCTTC
TRBV12-5	TRBJ2-7	NA	NA	CASGLVVEQYF	TGTGCTAGTGGTTTGGTAGTAGAGCAGTACTTC
TRBV7-2	TRBJ1-5	NA	NA	CASSLDLIYSQQPQHF	TGTGCCAGCAGCTTAGACCTTATCTATAGTCAACAGCCCCAGCATTTT
TRBV25-1	TRBJ2-3	TRBD1	NA	CASSSRDSRTDTQYF	TGTGCCAGCAGTTCTCGGGACAGCCGCACAGATACGCAGTATTTT
TRBV10-1	TRBJ2-5	NA	NA	CASVRVVETQYF	TGCGCCAGCGTCAGGGTAGTGGAGACCCAGTACTTC
TRBV27	TRBJ2-7	NA	NA	CASSFNVGGEQYF	TGTGCCAGCAGTTTTAATGTGGGGGGCGAGCAGTACTTC
TRBV27	TRBJ2-1	TRBD2	NA	CASIRGTSGQNEQFF	TGTGCCAGCATCCGCGGGACTAGCGGGCAGAATGAGCAGTTCTTC
TRBV7-9	TRBJ1-5	NA	NA	CASSLADSFNQPQHF	TGTGCCAGCAGCTTAGCCGACAGCTTCAATCAGCCCCAGCATTTT
TRBV7-9	TRBJ2-7	NA	NA	CASSLGLGEIEEQYF	TGTGCCAGCAGCTTAGGTCTGGGGGAGATAGAGGAGCAGTACTTC